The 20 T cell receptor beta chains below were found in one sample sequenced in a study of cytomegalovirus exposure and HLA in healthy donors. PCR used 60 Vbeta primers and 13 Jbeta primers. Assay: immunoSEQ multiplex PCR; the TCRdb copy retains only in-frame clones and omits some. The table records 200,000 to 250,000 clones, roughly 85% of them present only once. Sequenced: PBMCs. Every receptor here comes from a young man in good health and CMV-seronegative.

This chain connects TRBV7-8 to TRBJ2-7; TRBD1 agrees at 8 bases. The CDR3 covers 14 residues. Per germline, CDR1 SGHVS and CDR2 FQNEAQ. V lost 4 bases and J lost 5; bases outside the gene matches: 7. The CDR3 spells CASSWRTGFNEQYF. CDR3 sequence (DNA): TGTGCCAGCAGCTGGAGGACAGGGTTTAACGAGCAGTACTTC.

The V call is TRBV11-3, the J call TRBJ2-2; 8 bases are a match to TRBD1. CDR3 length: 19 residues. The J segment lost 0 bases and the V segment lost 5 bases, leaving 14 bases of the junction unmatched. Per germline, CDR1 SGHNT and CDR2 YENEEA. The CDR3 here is CASSPPPGQGDANTGELFF. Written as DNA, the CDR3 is TGTGCCAGCAGCCCCCCCCCTGGACAGGGTGACGCGAACACCGGGGAGCTGTTTTTT.

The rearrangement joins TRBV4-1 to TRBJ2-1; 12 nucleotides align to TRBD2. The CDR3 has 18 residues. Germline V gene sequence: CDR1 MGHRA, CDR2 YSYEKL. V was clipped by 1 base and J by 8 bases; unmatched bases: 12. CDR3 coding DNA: TGCGCCAGCAGCCAAGGAATTCTAGCGGGAGGGTTTGAGGATGAGCAGTTCTTC. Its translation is CASSQGILAGGFEDEQFF.

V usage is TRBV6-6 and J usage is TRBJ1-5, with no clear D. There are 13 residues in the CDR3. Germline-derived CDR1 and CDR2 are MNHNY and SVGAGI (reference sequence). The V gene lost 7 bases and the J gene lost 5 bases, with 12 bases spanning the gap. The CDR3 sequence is CASTPGRDQPQHF. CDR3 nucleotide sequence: TGTGCCAGCACCCCCGGGAGGGATCAGCCCCAGCATTTT.

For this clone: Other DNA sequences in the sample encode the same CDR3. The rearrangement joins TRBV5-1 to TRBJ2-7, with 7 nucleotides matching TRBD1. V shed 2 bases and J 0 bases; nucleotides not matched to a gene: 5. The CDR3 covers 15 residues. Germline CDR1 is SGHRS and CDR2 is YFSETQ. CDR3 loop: CASSLGQASSYEQYF. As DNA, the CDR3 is TGCGCCAGCAGCTTAGGACAGGCGAGCTCCTACGAGCAGTACTTC.

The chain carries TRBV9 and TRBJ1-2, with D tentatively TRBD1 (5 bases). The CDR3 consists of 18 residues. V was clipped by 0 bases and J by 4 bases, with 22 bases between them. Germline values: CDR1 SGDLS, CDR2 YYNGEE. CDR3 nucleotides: TGTGCCAGCAGCGTAGTCCCTCAGGGCACCACTTCAGCCTATGGCTACACCTTC. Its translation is CASSVVPQGTTSAYGYTF.

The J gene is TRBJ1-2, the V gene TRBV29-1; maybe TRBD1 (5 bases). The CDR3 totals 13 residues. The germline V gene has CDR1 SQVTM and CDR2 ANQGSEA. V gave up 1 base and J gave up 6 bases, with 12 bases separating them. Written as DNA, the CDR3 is TGCAGCGTTGAAGGCGGGACGGACGATGGCTACACCTTC. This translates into CSVEGGTDDGYTF. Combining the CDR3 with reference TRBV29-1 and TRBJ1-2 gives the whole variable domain SAVISQKPSRDICQRGTSLTIQCQVDSQVTMMFWYRQQPGQSLTLIATANQGSEATYESGFVIDKFPISRPNLTFSTLTVSNMSPEDSSIYLCSVEGGTDDGYTFGSGTRLTVV.

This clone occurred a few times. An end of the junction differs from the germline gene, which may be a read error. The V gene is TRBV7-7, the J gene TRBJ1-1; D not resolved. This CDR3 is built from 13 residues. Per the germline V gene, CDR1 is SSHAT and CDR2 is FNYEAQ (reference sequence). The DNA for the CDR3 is TGTGCTAGCAGCCCCTCTATGAACACTGAAGCTTTCTTT. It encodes CASSPSMNTEAFF.

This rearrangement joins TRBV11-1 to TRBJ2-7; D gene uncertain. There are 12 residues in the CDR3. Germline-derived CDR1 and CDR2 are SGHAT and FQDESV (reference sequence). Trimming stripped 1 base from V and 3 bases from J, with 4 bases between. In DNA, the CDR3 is TGTGCCAGCAGCTTAGGAGACTACGAGCAGTACTTC. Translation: CASSLGDYEQYF.

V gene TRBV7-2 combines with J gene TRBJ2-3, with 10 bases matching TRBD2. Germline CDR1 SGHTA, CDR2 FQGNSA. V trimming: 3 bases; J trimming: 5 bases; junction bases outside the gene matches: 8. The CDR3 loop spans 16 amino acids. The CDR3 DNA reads TGTGCCAGCAGCTTTCGACTAGCGGGCGCTCGAGATACGCAGTATTTT. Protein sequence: CASSFRLAGARDTQYF.

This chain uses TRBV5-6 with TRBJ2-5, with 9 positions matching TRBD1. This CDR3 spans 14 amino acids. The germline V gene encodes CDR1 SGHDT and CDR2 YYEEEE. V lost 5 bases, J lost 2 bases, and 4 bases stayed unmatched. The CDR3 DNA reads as TGTGCCAGCAGACGGACAGGGGAACAAGAGACCCAGTACTTC. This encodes CASRRTGEQETQYF.

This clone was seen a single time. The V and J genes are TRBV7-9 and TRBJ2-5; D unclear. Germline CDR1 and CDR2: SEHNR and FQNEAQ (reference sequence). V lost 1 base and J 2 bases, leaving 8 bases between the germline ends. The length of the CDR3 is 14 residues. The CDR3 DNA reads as TGTGCCAGCAGCTTAGTGGCGGAACAAGAGACCCAGTACTTC. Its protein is CASSLVAEQETQYF.

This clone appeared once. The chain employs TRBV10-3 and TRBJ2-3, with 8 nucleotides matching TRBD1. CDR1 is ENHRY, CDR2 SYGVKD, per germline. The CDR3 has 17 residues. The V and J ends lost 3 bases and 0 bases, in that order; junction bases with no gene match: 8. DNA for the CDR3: TGTGCCATCAGTGACAGGGGGCAGGGCTCTAGCACAGATACGCAGTATTTT. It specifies CAISDRGQGSSTDTQYF.

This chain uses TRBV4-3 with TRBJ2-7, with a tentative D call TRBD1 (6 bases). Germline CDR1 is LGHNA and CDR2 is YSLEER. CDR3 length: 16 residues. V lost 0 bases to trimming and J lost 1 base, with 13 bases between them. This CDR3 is CASSQDPRTASYEQYF. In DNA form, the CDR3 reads TGCGCCAGCAGCCAAGATCCCCGGACAGCATCCTACGAGCAGTACTTC.

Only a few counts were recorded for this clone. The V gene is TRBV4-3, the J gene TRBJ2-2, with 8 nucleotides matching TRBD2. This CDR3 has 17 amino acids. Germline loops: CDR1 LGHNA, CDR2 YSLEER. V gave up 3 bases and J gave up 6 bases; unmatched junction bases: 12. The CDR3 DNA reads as TGCGCCAGCAGCCATGCCCTCGGGAGGGCCGGAGCCGGGGAGCTGTTTTTT. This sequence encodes CASSHALGRAGAGELFF.

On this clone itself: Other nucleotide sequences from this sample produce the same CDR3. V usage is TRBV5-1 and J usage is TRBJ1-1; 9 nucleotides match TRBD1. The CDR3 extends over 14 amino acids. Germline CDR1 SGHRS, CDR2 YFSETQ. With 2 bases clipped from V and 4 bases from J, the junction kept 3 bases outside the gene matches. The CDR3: CASSLQGASTEAFF. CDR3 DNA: TGCGCCAGCAGCTTACAGGGGGCCAGCACTGAAGCTTTCTTT.

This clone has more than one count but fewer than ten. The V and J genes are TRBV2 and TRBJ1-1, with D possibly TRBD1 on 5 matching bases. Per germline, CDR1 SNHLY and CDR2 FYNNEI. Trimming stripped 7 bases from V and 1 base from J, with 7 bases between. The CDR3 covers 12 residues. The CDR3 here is CASMGPNTEAFF. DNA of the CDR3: TGTGCCAGCATGGGGCCGAACACTGAAGCTTTCTTT.

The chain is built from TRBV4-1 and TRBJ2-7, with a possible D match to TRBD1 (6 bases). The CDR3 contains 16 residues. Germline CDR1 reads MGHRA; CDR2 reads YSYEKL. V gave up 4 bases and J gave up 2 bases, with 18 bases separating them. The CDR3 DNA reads TGCGCCAGCAGCCCTATACGGACAGAGGTTGCCTACGAGCAGTACTTC. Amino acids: CASSPIRTEVAYEQYF.

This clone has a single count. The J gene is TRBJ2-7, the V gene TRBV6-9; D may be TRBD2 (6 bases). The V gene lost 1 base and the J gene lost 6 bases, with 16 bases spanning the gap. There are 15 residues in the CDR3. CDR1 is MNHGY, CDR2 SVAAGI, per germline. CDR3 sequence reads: CASSYYSGDHSEQYF. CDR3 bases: TGTGCCAGCAGTTATTATTCGGGGGATCACTCCGAGCAGTACTTC.

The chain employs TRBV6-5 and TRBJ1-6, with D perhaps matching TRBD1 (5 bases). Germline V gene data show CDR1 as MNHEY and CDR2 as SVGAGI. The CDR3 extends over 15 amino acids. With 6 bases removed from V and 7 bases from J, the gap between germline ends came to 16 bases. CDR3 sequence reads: CASRGEDIVNSPLHF. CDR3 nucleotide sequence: TGTGCCAGCAGGGGGGAGGACATCGTCAATTCACCCCTCCACTTT.